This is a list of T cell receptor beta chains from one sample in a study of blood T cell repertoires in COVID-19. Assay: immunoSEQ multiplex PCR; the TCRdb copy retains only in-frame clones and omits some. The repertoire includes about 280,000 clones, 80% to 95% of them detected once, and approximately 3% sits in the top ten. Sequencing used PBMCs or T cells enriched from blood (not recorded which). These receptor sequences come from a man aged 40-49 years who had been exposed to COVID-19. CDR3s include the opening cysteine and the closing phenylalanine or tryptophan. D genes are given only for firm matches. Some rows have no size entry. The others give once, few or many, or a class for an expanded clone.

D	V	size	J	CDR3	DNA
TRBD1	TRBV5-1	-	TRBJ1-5	CASSLGVGQYSNQPQHF	TGCGCCAGCAGCTTGGGGGTGGGACAGTATAGCAATCAGCCCCAGCATTTT
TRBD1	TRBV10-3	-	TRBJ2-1	CAISEGQGEGNEQFF	TGTGCCATCAGTGAAGGGCAGGGGGAAGGAAATGAGCAGTTCTTC
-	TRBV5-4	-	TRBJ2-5	CASRGQGQETQYF	TGTGCCAGCAGAGGTCAGGGCCAAGAGACCCAGTACTTC
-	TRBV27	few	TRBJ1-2	CASSLGQNYGYTF	TGTGCCAGCAGTTTGGGGCAGAACTATGGCTACACCTTC
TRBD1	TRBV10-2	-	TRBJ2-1	CASRDRDRGMEGYYNEQFF	TGCGCCAGCAGGGACCGGGACAGGGGGATGGAGGGATACTACAATGAGCAGTTCTTC
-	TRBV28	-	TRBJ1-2	CASILAGGNDYGYTF	TGTGCCAGCATCCTCGCGGGGGGAAACGACTATGGCTACACCTTC
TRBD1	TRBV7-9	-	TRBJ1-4	CASRHRTGGEYNEKLFF	TGTGCCAGCCGTCACAGGACAGGGGGCGAATATAATGAAAAACTGTTTTTT
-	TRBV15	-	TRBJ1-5	CATSRINPGGNQPQHF	TGTGCCACCAGCAGGATCAACCCAGGGGGCAATCAGCCCCAGCATTTT
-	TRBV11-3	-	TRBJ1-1	CASSLRQEQNTEAFF	TGTGCCAGCAGCTTGCGACAGGAGCAGAACACTGAAGCTTTCTTT
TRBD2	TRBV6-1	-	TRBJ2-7	CASSEPEGWGGISYEQYF	TGTGCCAGCAGTGAACCCGAAGGTTGGGGGGGTATCTCCTACGAGCAGTACTTC
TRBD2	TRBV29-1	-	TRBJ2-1	CSARVGRGNEQFF	TGCAGCGCGCGAGTCGGGAGGGGCAATGAGCAGTTCTTC
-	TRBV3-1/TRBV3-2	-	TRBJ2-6	CASSQDNSPISGANVLTF	TGTGCCAGCAGCCAAGATAACAGTCCCATCTCCGGGGCCAACGTCCTGACTTTC
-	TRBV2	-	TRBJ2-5	CASKRSGGAYETQYF	TGTGCCAGCAAAAGGAGTGGAGGGGCGTATGAGACCCAGTACTTC
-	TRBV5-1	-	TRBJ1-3	CASSPRTTGTPGNTIYF	TGCGCCAGCAGCCCACGAACGACAGGTACGCCTGGAAACACCATATATTTT
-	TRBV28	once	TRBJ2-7	CASSFEIIYSGEQYF	TGTGCCAGCAGTTTCGAGATAATATATTCCGGCGAGCAGTACTTC
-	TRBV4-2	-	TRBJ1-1	CASSQDLAGGAFF	TGTGCCAGCAGCCAAGATCTCGCTGGGGGCGCTTTCTTT
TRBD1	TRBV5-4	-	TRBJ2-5	CASSLGQGAGETQYF	TGTGCCAGCAGCTTGGGTCAGGGGGCAGGGGAGACCCAGTACTTC
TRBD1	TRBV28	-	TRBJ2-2	CASSLWGQGYTGELFF	TGTGCCAGCAGTTTATGGGGACAGGGTTACACCGGGGAGCTGTTTTTT
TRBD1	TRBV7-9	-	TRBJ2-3	CASRDDRGPRTDTQYF	TGTGCCAGCAGGGATGACAGGGGGCCGAGGACAGATACGCAGTATTTT
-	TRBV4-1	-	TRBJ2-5	CASSQDRYERQETQYF	TGCGCCAGCAGCCAAGATCGGTACGAGCGCCAAGAGACCCAGTACTTC
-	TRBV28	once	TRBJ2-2	CASRGGANTGELFF	TGTGCCAGCAGAGGGGGGGCTAACACCGGGGAGCTGTTTTTT
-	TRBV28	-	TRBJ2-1	CASSLLPHRDTWGRDEQFF	TGTGCCAGCAGCCTATTACCACACCGGGACACCTGGGGCAGGGATGAGCAGTTCTTC
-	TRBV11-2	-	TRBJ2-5	CASSFGILRADKETQYF	TGTGCCAGCAGCTTCGGTATCCTTCGCGCCGATAAAGAGACCCAGTACTTC
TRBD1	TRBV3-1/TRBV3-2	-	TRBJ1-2	CASSLGQYGYTF	TGTGCCAGCAGCCTGGGACAGTATGGCTACACCTTC
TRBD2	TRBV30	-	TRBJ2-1	CAWKVVAGGYNEQFF	TGTGCCTGGAAAGTAGTAGCGGGAGGGTACAATGAGCAGTTCTTC
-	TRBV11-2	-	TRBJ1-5	CASSEASNQPQHF	TGTGCCAGCAGCGAGGCTAGCAATCAGCCCCAGCATTTT